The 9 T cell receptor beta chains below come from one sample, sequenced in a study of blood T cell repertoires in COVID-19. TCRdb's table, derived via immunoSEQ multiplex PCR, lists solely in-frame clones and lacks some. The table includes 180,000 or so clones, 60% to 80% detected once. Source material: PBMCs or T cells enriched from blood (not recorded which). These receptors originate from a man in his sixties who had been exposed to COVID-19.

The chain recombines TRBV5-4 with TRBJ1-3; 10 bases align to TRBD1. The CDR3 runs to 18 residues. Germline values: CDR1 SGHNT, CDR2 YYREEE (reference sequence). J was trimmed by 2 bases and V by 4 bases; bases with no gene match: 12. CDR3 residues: CASSRTGTGEYAGNTIYF. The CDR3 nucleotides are TGTGCCAGCAGCAGAACCGGGACAGGGGAGTACGCTGGAAACACCATATATTTT.

CDR3 bases: TGCGCCGGCCCGGGACACCGGTCGCCGGCTAGCTCCTACAATGAGCAGTTCTTC. Protein product: CAGPGHRSPASSYNEQFF. The chain carries TRBV23-1 and TRBJ2-1, with D possibly TRBD1 on 6 matching bases. Being an ORF, TRBV23-1 has a function that is uncertain. The CDR3 covers 18 residues. Trimming left V 11 bases short and J 0 bases short, with 26 bases between.

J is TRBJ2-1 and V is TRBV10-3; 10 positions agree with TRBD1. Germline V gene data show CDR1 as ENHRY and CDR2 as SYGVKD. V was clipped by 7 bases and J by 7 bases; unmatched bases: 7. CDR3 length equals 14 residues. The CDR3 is CAINPGQGRNEQFF. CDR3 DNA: TGTGCCATCAATCCGGGACAGGGGAGAAATGAGCAGTTCTTC.

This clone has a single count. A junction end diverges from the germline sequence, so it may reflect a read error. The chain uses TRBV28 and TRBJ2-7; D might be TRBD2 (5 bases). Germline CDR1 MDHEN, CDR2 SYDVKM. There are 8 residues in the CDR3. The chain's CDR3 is CASGLVDF. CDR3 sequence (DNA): TGTGCCAGCGGACTGGTTGACTTC.

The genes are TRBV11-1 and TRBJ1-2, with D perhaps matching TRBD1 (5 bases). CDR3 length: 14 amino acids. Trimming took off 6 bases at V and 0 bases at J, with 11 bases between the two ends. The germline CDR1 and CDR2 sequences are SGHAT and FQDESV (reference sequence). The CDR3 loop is CASSWGPSNYGYTF. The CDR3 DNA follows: TGTGCCAGCAGTTGGGGCCCTTCTAACTATGGCTACACCTTC.

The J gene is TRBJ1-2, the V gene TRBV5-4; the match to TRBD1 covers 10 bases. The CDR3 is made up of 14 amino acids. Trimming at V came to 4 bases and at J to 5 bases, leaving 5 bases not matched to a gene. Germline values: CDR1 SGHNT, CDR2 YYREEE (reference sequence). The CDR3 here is CASSPDRGFYGYTF. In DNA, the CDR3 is TGTGCCAGCAGCCCGGACAGGGGGTTTTATGGCTACACCTTC.

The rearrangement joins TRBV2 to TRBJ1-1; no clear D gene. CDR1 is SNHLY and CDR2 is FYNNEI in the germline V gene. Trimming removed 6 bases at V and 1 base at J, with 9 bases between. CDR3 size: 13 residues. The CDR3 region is CASSPGGNTEAFF. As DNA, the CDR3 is TGTGCCAGCAGCCCGGGTGGGAACACTGAAGCTTTCTTT.

The CDR3 reads CAWRTSGRAGEQFF. As DNA, the CDR3 is TGTGCCTGGAGGACTAGCGGGAGGGCCGGTGAGCAGTTCTTC. The chain carries TRBV30 and TRBJ2-1, with 14 bases fitting TRBD2. The J segment lost 9 bases and the V segment lost 3 bases, leaving 4 bases of the junction unmatched. Germline CDR1 is GTSNPN and CDR2 is SVGIG (reference sequence). The CDR3 covers 14 residues.

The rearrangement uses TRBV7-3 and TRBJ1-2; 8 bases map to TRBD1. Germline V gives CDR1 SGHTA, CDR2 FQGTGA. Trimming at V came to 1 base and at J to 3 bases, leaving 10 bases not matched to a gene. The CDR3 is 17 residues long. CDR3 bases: TGTGCCAGCAGCTTAAAGGCGCCGGGACAGGATCACTATGGCTACACCTTC. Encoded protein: CASSLKAPGQDHYGYTF. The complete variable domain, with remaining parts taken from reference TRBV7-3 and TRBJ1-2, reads GAGVSQTPSNKVTEKGKYVELRCDPISGHTALYWYRQSLGQGPEFLIYFQGTGAADDSGLPNDRFFAVRPEGSVSTLKIQRTERGDSAVYLCASSLKAPGQDHYGYTFGSGTRLTVV.